This TCR beta chain came from a study of blood T cell repertoires in COVID-19. Turning to the study itself: In each case, the material was cDNA or gDNA derived from T cells, B-cell-depleted T cells, or PBMCs.

Original processing notes: Nucleated cell number was recorded as an estimate derived from reference gene primer amplification. Measured with immunoSEQ multiplex PCR; TCRdb has only the in-frame clones, and not every one. D and trimming come from the DNA, and the V and J calls and clone size come from that table. The sample carries 83,000 or so clones, around 90% recorded once. V lost 4 bases and J lost 0, with 18 bases in between. There are 16 residues in the CDR3. Looked up from germline, CDR1 is GTSNPN and CDR2 is SVGIG (reference sequence). Sequenced input: peripheral blood. The origin of this receptor is a man of 80 years or more with active or convalescent COVID-19. The chain is built from TRBV30 and TRBJ1-2; D is unclear. The CDR3 sequence: CAWISAGGSANYGYTF. CDR3 nucleotides: TGTGCCTGGATCTCCGCCGGAGGTTCTGCTAACTATGGCTACACCTTC. Full variable domain (missing parts from reference TRBV30 and TRBJ1-2): SQTIHQWPATLVQPVGSPLSLECTVEGTSNPNLYWYRQAAGRGLQLLFYSVGIGQISSEVPQNLSASRPQDRQFILSSKKLLLSDSGFYLCAWISAGGSANYGYTFGSGTRLTVV.